Shown below are 21 T cell receptor beta chains from a single sample sequenced in a study of Ad26.COV2.S vaccination and SARS-CoV-2 variants. Measured with immunoSEQ multiplex PCR; TCRdb has only the in-frame clones, and not every one. The data show hundreds of thousands of clones, 75% to 90% seen once. This sample's treatment: roughly 18 received Ad26.COV2.S at low or high dose, single or two shots; roughly five received placebo; per-sample allocation not given. Material that was analyzed had been drawn on day 63 after the first vaccine or placebo injection. The starting material was peripheral blood, obtained in a trial of Ad26.COV2.S vaccine versus placebo. Receptors originate from a person aged 18-60 years who received the Ad26.COV2.S COVID-19 vaccine or a placebo.

A remark on this clone: The same CDR3 also results from other DNA sequences found in this sample. The chain combines TRBV28 with TRBJ2-2; 8 bases fit TRBD2. Germline CDR1 reads MDHEN; CDR2 reads SYDVKM. J lost 4 bases, V lost 2 bases, and 0 bases had no gene match. The CDR3 covers 14 residues. In DNA form, the CDR3 reads TGTGCCAGCAGTTTAGCGGGAGGCACCGGGGAGCTGTTTTTT. The encoded protein is CASSLAGGTGELFF. The full variable domain, completed using reference TRBV28 and TRBJ2-2, is DVKVTQSSRYLVKRTGEKVFLECVQDMDHENMFWYRQDPGLGLRLIYFSYDVKMKEKGDIPEGYSVSREKKERFSLILESASTNQTSMYLCASSLAGGTGELFFGEGSRLTVL.

V is TRBV7-3 and J is TRBJ2-7; D possibly corresponds to TRBD2 (5 bases). This CDR3 spans 17 amino acids. The germline V and J ends were trimmed by 2 bases and 0 bases, with 17 bases remaining between them. In germline, CDR1 is SGHTA, CDR2 FQGTGA. The CDR3 protein is CASSLARLPTSSYEQYF. The CDR3 DNA follows: TGTGCCAGCAGCTTAGCCCGCCTCCCTACTAGCTCCTACGAGCAGTACTTC.

The V gene is TRBV11-2, the J gene TRBJ2-1; TRBD2 matches 11 bases. With V trimmed by 5 bases and J by 5 bases, 8 bases remained unmatched. CDR3 length: 16 amino acids. Germline CDR1 SGHAT, CDR2 FQNNGV. CDR3 sequence (DNA): TGTGCCAGCAGCACCCTACCGGGACTAGCGGACAATGAGCAGTTCTTC. Its protein is CASSTLPGLADNEQFF.

V and J are TRBV6-5 and TRBJ2-2, with D perhaps TRBD2 (6 bases). Trimming left V 6 bases short and J 3 bases short, with 11 bases between. The CDR3 is 14 amino acids. Per the germline V gene, CDR1 is MNHEY and CDR2 is SVGAGI. Written as DNA, the CDR3 is TGTGCCAGCAGCCGGGACTCCTACACCGGGGAGCTGTTTTTT. Its translation: CASSRDSYTGELFF.

The chain carries TRBV5-1 and TRBJ1-6, with D uncertain. Germline assignment: CDR1 SGHRS and CDR2 YFSETQ. V lost 4 bases and J lost 4, with 6 bases in between. The CDR3 consists of 13 residues. CDR3 nucleotide sequence: TGCGCCAGCAGCGCGGGTTATAATTCACCCCTCCACTTT. This translates into CASSAGYNSPLHF.

The V and J genes are TRBV7-8 and TRBJ1-1; D perhaps matches TRBD1 (5 bases). V lost 1 base, J lost 0 bases, and 6 bases lay in between. The germline V gene has CDR1 SGHVS and CDR2 FQNEAQ. This CDR3 is built from 14 residues. The CDR3 DNA follows: TGTGCCAGCAGCTTAGTGGGGCTGAACACTGAAGCTTTCTTT. It yields the protein CASSLVGLNTEAFF.

The chain links TRBV11-2 to TRBJ2-5, with TRBD1 matching 11 bases. Germline V gene data show CDR1 as SGHAT and CDR2 as FQNNGV. The CDR3 consists of 17 residues. Germline trimming cut 5 bases from V and 5 bases from J; bases unmatched to any gene: 13. CDR3 DNA sequence: TGTGCCAGCAGCCCAGGCCCGGGACAGGGGGTTTGGGAGACCCAGTACTTC. Amino acids: CASSPGPGQGVWETQYF.

This clone is a singleton in its sample. The chain employs TRBV2 and TRBJ1-1, with D perhaps matching TRBD1 (5 bases). Per germline, CDR1 SNHLY and CDR2 FYNNEI. This CDR3 is 13 amino acids long. The V gene lost 6 bases and the J gene lost 2 bases, with 10 bases spanning the gap. CDR3 residues: CASRIGANTEAFF. DNA of the CDR3: TGTGCCAGCAGAATCGGGGCTAACACTGAAGCTTTCTTT.

The V call is TRBV5-6, the J call TRBJ2-7, with a tentative D call TRBD1 (5 bases). V lost 4 bases and J 2 bases, leaving 13 bases between the germline ends. Germline CDR1 SGHDT, CDR2 YYEEEE. The CDR3 length is 14 residues. The CDR3: CASSPTGWPYEQYF. CDR3 nucleotides: TGTGCCAGCAGCCCTACAGGCTGGCCCTACGAGCAGTACTTC.

The gene calls are TRBV30 and TRBJ1-1; TRBD1 matches 8 bases. The CDR3 is 12 amino acids. The trim removed 3 bases at V and 11 bases at J, leaving 8 bases unmatched. CDR1 and CDR2 from the germline V gene are GTSNPN and SVGIG (reference sequence). In DNA form, the CDR3 reads TGTGCCTGGAGCGGACAGGGTTCCTCGGCTTTCTTT. Residues: CAWSGQGSSAFF.

This sequence joins TRBV10-3 and TRBJ2-1; D tentatively reads TRBD1 or TRBD2 (5 bases each). The ends were cut back, 2 bases at V and 8 bases at J, with 10 bases in the middle. There are 13 residues in the CDR3. CDR1 ENHRY and CDR2 SYGVKD come from the germline V gene. The CDR3 loop reads CAISERGTHEQFF. CDR3 DNA: TGTGCCATCAGTGAGCGTGGGACCCATGAGCAGTTCTTC.

This chain links TRBV5-6 with TRBJ1-2, with D maybe TRBD1 (5 bases). Germline assignment: CDR1 SGHDT and CDR2 YYEEEE. The CDR3 consists of 15 residues. With 5 bases removed from V and 2 bases from J, the gap between germline ends came to 16 bases. CDR3 coding DNA: TGTGCCAGCAGTCCCCAGGCTAGGGGCAACTATGGCTACACCTTC. The encoded protein is CASSPQARGNYGYTF. Based on the CDR3 plus reference TRBV5-6 and TRBJ1-2, the full variable domain is DAGVTQSPTHLIKTRGQQVTLRCSPKSGHDTVSWYQQALGQGPQFIFQYYEEEERQRGNFPDRFSGHQFPNYSSELNVNALLLGDSALYLCASSPQARGNYGYTFGSGTRLTVV.

This chain links TRBV6-1 with TRBJ1-1; D is uncertain. CDR3 length: 15 amino acids. Germline lookup yields CDR1 MNHNS and CDR2 SASEGT. V was shortened by 0 bases and J by 1 base, with 9 bases between the two germline ends. The CDR3 nucleotides read TGTGCCAGCAGTGAAGCCTGGGGAAGGAACACTGAAGCTTTCTTT. It yields the protein CASSEAWGRNTEAFF.

On this clone: Other DNA sequences in the sample encode the same CDR3. The rearrangement uses TRBV5-1 and TRBJ2-7; weak D call: TRBD1 (5 bases). CDR3 length equals 13 residues. Between the trimmed V and J ends, which lost 0 bases and 1 base, there was a span of 5 bases. CDR1 and CDR2 (germline): SGHRS, YFSETQ. In nucleotides, the CDR3 is TGCGCCAGCAGCTTGGACAGGTCCTACGAGCAGTACTTC. It specifies CASSLDRSYEQYF.

In the case of this clone: Given the absence of the conserved phenylalanine or tryptophan at the CDR3 end, a read error is likely. It is unclear where the CDR3 begins or ends on the DNA, so no DNA is shown, and the CDR3 is as TCRdb lists it. The rearrangement uses TRBV29-1 and TRBJ1-2; the table calls TRBD1, which could not be checked here. Both ends counted, the CDR3 spans 13 residues. In germline, CDR1 is SQVTM, CDR2 ANQGSEA. The chain's CDR3 is CSVEDQGTGATLL.

In its sample, this clone was seen a few times. V gene TRBV7-9 combines with J gene TRBJ1-1; a weak D match, TRBD1 (5 bases). The CDR3 consists of 14 residues. With 5 bases removed from V and 6 bases from J, the gap between germline ends came to 16 bases. The V gene's germline CDR1 is SEHNR and CDR2 FQNEAQ (reference sequence). CDR3 coding DNA: TGTGCCAGCAGCACCACAGGCCTAGTAGCTGAAGCTTTCTTT. Translated: CASSTTGLVAEAFF.

The chain employs TRBV30 and TRBJ2-4; possible D gene TRBD1, 5 bases. Trimming removed 6 bases at V and 0 bases at J, with 15 bases between. Germline values: CDR1 GTSNPN, CDR2 SVGIG (reference sequence). The CDR3 loop spans 15 amino acids. The CDR3 sequence: CACTPQGLAKNIQYF. CDR3 DNA sequence: TGTGCCTGCACGCCCCAGGGTTTAGCCAAAAACATTCAGTACTTC.

The chain employs TRBV7-9 and TRBJ1-3, with 9 bases aligning to TRBD1. V lost 6 bases and J lost 4; bases outside the gene matches: 10. The CDR3 totals 16 residues. In germline, CDR1 is SEHNR, CDR2 FQNEAQ (reference sequence). CDR3 coding DNA: TGTGCCAGCAGACTGCCGGGACAGGGTCCAGGAAACACCATATATTTT. Translating it yields CASRLPGQGPGNTIYF.

The V call is TRBV7-2, the J call TRBJ1-1; no definite D call. The V end was cut by 1 base, the J end by 6 bases, with 9 bases between. The CDR3 runs to 13 residues. Per the germline V gene, CDR1 is SGHTA and CDR2 is FQGNSA. The CDR3 DNA follows: TGTGCCAGCAGCTTAGGGCAGCGAGCTGAAGCTTTCTTT. This encodes CASSLGQRAEAFF.

This clone was observed a handful of times. This sample also contains other DNA sequences that code for the same CDR3. The chain couples TRBV19 to TRBJ1-1, with a possible D match to TRBD1 (5 bases). The germline CDR1 and CDR2 sequences are LNHDA and SQIVND (reference sequence). V lost 6 bases, J lost 2 bases, and 10 bases lay in between. This CDR3 region has 13 residues. CDR3 DNA: TGTGCCAGTAGCTTGACAGCAAACACTGAAGCTTTCTTT. Amino acids: CASSLTANTEAFF. The entire variable domain, with the rest obtained from reference TRBV19 and TRBJ1-1, is as follows: DGGITQSPKYLFRKEGQNVTLSCEQNLNHDAMYWYRQDPGQGLRLIYYSQIVNDFQKGDIAEGYSVSREKKESFPLTVTSAQKNPTAFYLCASSLTANTEAFFGQGTRLTVV.

In regard to this clone: The sample carries other DNA sequences with the same CDR3. The genes are TRBV9 and TRBJ1-4, with D possibly being TRBD1 (6 bases). V lost 2 bases, J lost 4 bases, and 9 bases lay in between. Germline V lookup: CDR1 SGDLS, CDR2 YYNGEE. This CDR3 comprises 14 residues. The CDR3 bases are TGTGCCAGCAGCGTGGGACAATTTAATGAAAAACTGTTTTTT. Translation: CASSVGQFNEKLFF.